Below, 16 T cell receptor beta chains from the same sample are listed, as sequenced in a study of T cell responses to AZD1222 COVID-19 vaccine. The data were produced by immunoSEQ multiplex PCR, yet TCRdb's version contains in-frame clones alone and is incomplete. The sample includes tens of thousands of clones, about 80% of them seen just once. The input for sequencing was peripheral blood, taken 28 days after the second AZD1222 dose. These receptors were obtained from an adult who received the AZD1222 COVID-19 vaccine.

The V gene is TRBV28, the J gene TRBJ1-1, with 7 bases matching TRBD1. The CDR3 loop spans 13 amino acids. Germline lookup yields CDR1 MDHEN and CDR2 SYDVKM. J lost 8 bases, V lost 3 bases, and 6 bases had no gene match. For the CDR3, the DNA is TGTGCCAGCAGTTTCTTAGGGGGCGGCGAAGCTTTCTTT. Amino acid sequence: CASSFLGGGEAFF. The variable domain in full, with the rest retrieved from reference TRBV28 and TRBJ1-1, is DVKVTQSSRYLVKRTGEKVFLECVQDMDHENMFWYRQDPGLGLRLIYFSYDVKMKEKGDIPEGYSVSREKKERFSLILESASTNQTSMYLCASSFLGGGEAFFGQGTRLTVV.

The V call is TRBV28, the J call TRBJ2-4, with D maybe TRBD1 (7 bases). V was pared by 6 bases and J by 6 bases, with 18 bases between. This CDR3 is built from 15 residues. Germline lookup yields CDR1 MDHEN and CDR2 SYDVKM. The CDR3 region has the DNA TGTGCCAGCAGCCTTCCATCCCAGGGGGGAAACATTCAGTACTTC. It codes for CASSLPSQGGNIQYF.

The rearrangement uses TRBV7-2 and TRBJ1-1, with 8 bases lining up with TRBD1. Per germline, CDR1 SGHTA and CDR2 FQGNSA. The CDR3 covers 15 residues. The ends lost 3 bases at V and 7 bases at J; junction bases unmatched: 10. The CDR3 spells CASSLPGGSKLEAFF. CDR3 in DNA: TGTGCCAGCAGCTTGCCAGGGGGCTCTAAGCTTGAAGCTTTCTTT.

This CDR3 reads CASSPLAGQGLNTGELFF. CDR3 nucleotides: TGTGCCAGCAGCCCGCTTGCCGGACAGGGGTTGAACACCGGGGAGCTGTTTTTT. This chain joins TRBV7-9 and TRBJ2-2; the match to TRBD1 covers 9 bases. The CDR3 contains 18 residues. CDR1 is SEHNR, CDR2 FQNEAQ, per germline (reference sequence). After removal of 5 bases from V and 1 base from J, the junction contained 11 bases not matched to a gene.

The CDR3 coding sequence is TGTGCCAGCAGTCCCCGGACAGGGCCGAATTCACCCCTCCACTTT. Translation gives CASSPRTGPNSPLHF. V usage is TRBV6-5 and J usage is TRBJ1-6, with 8 bases lining up with TRBD1. J lost 7 bases, V lost 5 bases, and 7 bases had no gene match. Per germline, CDR1 MNHEY and CDR2 SVGAGI. The CDR3 runs 15 residues.

The V call is TRBV19, the J call TRBJ2-3; the match to TRBD2 covers 7 bases. CDR1 is LNHDA, CDR2 SQIVND, per germline (reference sequence). V dropped 3 bases and J dropped 2; count of bases not matched to a gene: 11. This CDR3 contains 17 residues. In DNA form, the CDR3 reads TGTGCCAGTAGTATCAACCCGGTTAGCGGGCCCACAGATACGCAGTATTTT. Amino acids: CASSINPVSGPTDTQYF. Full variable domain (missing parts from reference TRBV19 and TRBJ2-3): DGGITQSPKYLFRKEGQNVTLSCEQNLNHDAMYWYRQDPGQGLRLIYYSQIVNDFQKGDIAEGYSVSREKKESFPLTVTSAQKNPTAFYLCASSINPVSGPTDTQYFGPGTRLTVL.

J is TRBJ1-2 and V is TRBV5-1; 10 nucleotides match TRBD1. Trimming removed 3 bases from V and 3 bases from J; junction bases left unmatched: 5. Germline loops: CDR1 SGHRS, CDR2 YFSETQ. CDR3 length: 15 amino acids. For the CDR3, the DNA is TGCGCCAGCAGCTCGGGGGACAGGGGAGACTATGGCTACACCTTC. Translation: CASSSGDRGDYGYTF.

This chain connects TRBV2 to TRBJ1-3; tentative D call: TRBD1 (6 bases). Germline values: CDR1 SNHLY, CDR2 FYNNEI. Trimming took off 7 bases at V and 3 bases at J, with 10 bases between the two ends. The CDR3 consists of 13 residues. CDR3 residues: CASNREGGNTIYF. The CDR3 DNA reads as TGTGCCAGCAACAGGGAAGGTGGAAACACCATATATTTT.

This clone was observed once. The rearrangement uses TRBV5-1 and TRBJ2-1; no clear D gene. The V gene's germline CDR1 is SGHRS and CDR2 YFSETQ. The CDR3 contains 14 residues. Trimming left V 8 bases short and J 4 bases short, with 16 bases between. This chain's CDR3 is CASHTPDPYNEQFF. CDR3 sequence (DNA): TGCGCCAGTCATACACCCGACCCATACAATGAGCAGTTCTTC. Full variable domain (outside the CDR3, taken from reference TRBV5-1 and TRBJ2-1): KAGVTQTPRYLIKTRGQQVTLSCSPISGHRSVSWYQQTPGQGLQFLFEYFSETQRNKGNFPGRFSGRQFSNSRSEMNVSTLELGDSALYLCASHTPDPYNEQFFGPGTRLTVL.

This clone appeared once. Other DNA sequences in this specimen translate into the identical CDR3. The rearrangement joins TRBV7-9 to TRBJ2-7; D gene uncertain. Germline assignment: CDR1 SEHNR and CDR2 FQNEAQ (reference sequence). The CDR3 contains 12 residues. V was cut by 1 base and J by 3 bases, with 4 bases left in between. CDR3 in DNA: TGTGCCAGCAGCTTAGGGGTCTACGAGCAGTACTTC. Amino acid sequence: CASSLGVYEQYF. Complete variable domain (other parts from reference TRBV7-9 and TRBJ2-7): DTGVSQNPRHKITKRGQNVTFRCDPISEHNRLYWYRQTLGQGPEFLTYFQNEAQLEKSRLLSDRFSAERPKGSFSTLEIQRTEQGDSAMYLCASSLGVYEQYFGPGTRLTVT.

J is TRBJ1-2 and V is TRBV30; the D is unclear. The germline V gene encodes CDR1 GTSNPN and CDR2 SVGIG (reference sequence). Trimming pared 1 base from V and 2 bases from J, leaving 17 bases between. This CDR3 has 16 amino acids. Here the CDR3 DNA reads TGTGCCTGGAGTGGGTGGTTGAAGAGAATAAACTATGGCTACACCTTC. Translating gives CAWSGWLKRINYGYTF.

J is TRBJ1-6 and V is TRBV5-8; D is unclear. Trimming took off 3 bases at V and 6 bases at J, with 10 bases between the two ends. Germline CDR1 is SGHTS and CDR2 is YDEGEE. The CDR3 loop spans 14 amino acids. The CDR3 loop is CASSSAEPNSPLHF. The CDR3 nucleotides read TGTGCCAGCAGCTCCGCAGAACCTAATTCACCCCTCCACTTT. Together with reference TRBV5-8 and TRBJ1-6, the CDR3 gives the full variable domain: EAGVTQSPTHLIKTRGQQATLRCSPISGHTSVYWYQQALGLGLQFLLWYDEGEERNRGNFPPRFSGRQFPNYSSELNVNALELEDSALYLCASSSAEPNSPLHFGNGTRLTVT.

This chain joins TRBV7-9 and TRBJ1-5; D is perhaps TRBD1 (6 bases). The V end was cut by 5 bases, the J end by 7 bases, with 15 bases between. The CDR3 is 14 residues long. Germline loops: CDR1 SEHNR, CDR2 FQNEAQ (reference sequence). CDR3 region: CASSQDSAWQPQHF. The DNA of the CDR3 is TGTGCCAGCAGCCAGGACAGCGCGTGGCAGCCCCAGCATTTT.

J is TRBJ1-6 and V is TRBV28; D unresolved. The germline CDR1 and CDR2 sequences are MDHEN and SYDVKM. V lost 4 bases, J lost 5 bases, and 9 bases lay in between. The CDR3 consists of 14 residues. The CDR3 nucleotides are TGTGCCAGCAGTTATGGACGGGATAATTCACCCCTCCACTTT. Its protein product is CASSYGRDNSPLHF.

This chain uses TRBV27 with TRBJ1-1; a possible D gene is TRBD1 (5 bases). The V end lost 6 bases, the J end lost 4 bases, and 9 bases lay between the germline ends. Germline values: CDR1 MNHEY, CDR2 SMNVEV (reference sequence). The length of the CDR3 is 12 residues. The CDR3 DNA reads TGTGCCAGCAGCGATAGGGGCACTGAAGCTTTCTTT. Translated: CASSDRGTEAFF.

The chain recombines TRBV6-5 with TRBJ1-1, with 7 bases identical to TRBD1. The V gene's germline CDR1 is MNHEY and CDR2 SVGAGI. Germline trimming cut 4 bases from V and 4 bases from J; bases unmatched to any gene: 12. CDR3 length equals 16 residues. For the CDR3, the DNA is TGTGCCAGCAGTTCCCCTGGTTCGACAGGGACCACTGAAGCTTTCTTT. Residues: CASSSPGSTGTTEAFF.